These 10 T cell receptor beta chains originate from one sample sequenced in a study of blood T cell repertoires in COVID-19. Repertoires were generated with immunoSEQ multiplex PCR, while TCRdb's copy carries only in-frame clones and drops some. This sample has around 120,000 clones; more than 60% occur once, and the top ten carry around 6.6%. Sequenced: peripheral blood. The receptor set was obtained from a man aged 70-80 years with acute or convalescent COVID-19.

V is TRBV23-1 and J is TRBJ1-5; tentatively, D is TRBD1 (6 bases). TRBV23-1 is recorded as an ORF, its role being uncertain. The CDR3 covers 14 residues. Deletions cut 10 bases from V and 1 base from J, with 14 bases between. The DNA of the CDR3 is TGCGCCACCGGAACCCAGGGGAGCAATCAGCCCCAGCATTTT. It is translated as CATGTQGSNQPQHF.

CDR3 amino acids: CASSYSSGTGVSQYF. CDR3 nucleotide sequence: TGTGCCAGCAGTTACTCGAGCGGGACAGGGGTTTCGCAGTATTTT. The V gene is TRBV6-5, the J gene TRBJ2-3, with 10 bases matching TRBD1. CDR3 size: 15 residues. Germline assignment: CDR1 MNHEY and CDR2 SVGAGI. With 0 bases clipped from V and 10 bases from J, the junction kept 7 bases outside the gene matches.

The chain recombines TRBV11-2 with TRBJ2-5; 9 positions agree with TRBD2. Germline CDR1 SGHAT, CDR2 FQNNGV. The CDR3 contains 16 residues. V shed 8 bases and J 2 bases; nucleotides not matched to a gene: 12. The chain's CDR3 is CASRRTEAGGQETQYF. CDR3 in DNA: TGTGCCAGCCGACGCACTGAAGCGGGGGGACAAGAGACCCAGTACTTC. Combining the CDR3 with reference TRBV11-2 and TRBJ2-5 gives the whole variable domain EAGVAQSPRYKIIEKRQSVAFWCNPISGHATLYWYQQILGQGPKLLIQFQNNGVVDDSQLPKDRFSAERLKGVDSTLKIQPAKLEDSAVYLCASRRTEAGGQETQYFGPGTRLLVL.

The rearrangement uses TRBV28 and TRBJ2-1; TRBD2 is a possible D gene (6 bases). Germline assignment: CDR1 MDHEN and CDR2 SYDVKM. CDR3 length: 13 amino acids. Deletions cut 7 bases from V and 6 bases from J, with 13 bases between. CDR3 sequence reads: CASTRGGSNEQFF. The CDR3 DNA reads TGTGCCAGCACCCGCGGAGGGTCCAATGAGCAGTTCTTC.

The chain couples TRBV29-1 to TRBJ2-5, with 12 bases that match TRBD1. Trimming removed 4 bases from V and 5 bases from J; junction bases left unmatched: 11. The germline V gene encodes CDR1 SQVTM and CDR2 ANQGSEA. The CDR3 spans 16 residues. The CDR3 loop is CSVARTGTGGAETQYF. The CDR3 DNA reads TGCAGCGTTGCCCGGACCGGGACAGGGGGCGCGGAGACCCAGTACTTC. Complete variable domain (other parts from reference TRBV29-1 and TRBJ2-5): SAVISQKPSRDICQRGTSLTIQCQVDSQVTMMFWYRQQPGQSLTLIATANQGSEATYESGFVIDKFPISRPNLTFSTLTVSNMSPEDSSIYLCSVARTGTGGAETQYFGPGTRLLVL.

The chain is built from TRBV2 and TRBJ1-3, with 9 bases lining up with TRBD1. Germline CDR1 SNHLY, CDR2 FYNNEI. There are 15 residues in the CDR3. J gave up 1 base and V 5 bases, and 3 bases lay outside the gene matches. CDR3 DNA: TGTGCCAGCAGTCGGGACAGGGCATCTGGAAACACCATATATTTT. This encodes CASSRDRASGNTIYF. Filled out from reference TRBV2 and TRBJ1-3, the complete variable domain reads EPEVTQTPSHQVTQMGQEVILRCVPISNHLYFYWYRQILGQKVEFLVSFYNNEISEKSEIFDDQFSVERPDGSNFTLKIRSTKLEDSAMYFCASSRDRASGNTIYFGEGSWLTVV.

This sequence joins TRBV27 and TRBJ2-7, with TRBD2 matching 8 bases. From germline, CDR1 is MNHEY and CDR2 SMNVEV (reference sequence). The CDR3 loop spans 14 amino acids. V dropped 8 bases and J dropped 5; count of bases not matched to a gene: 11. The CDR3 bases are TGTGCCAGCTGTTGCCGGGACGGGGGGGACGAGCAGTACTTC. Protein product: CASCCRDGGDEQYF.

A few counts support this clone. J is TRBJ1-6 and V is TRBV4-3; the D gene is possibly TRBD1 (5 bases). The germline V and J ends were trimmed by 0 bases and 7 bases, with 13 bases remaining between them. CDR3 size: 16 residues. Germline assignment: CDR1 LGHNA and CDR2 YSLEER. The CDR3 nucleotides are TGCGCCAGCAGCCAAGATAGCGGGACTTCAAATTCACCCCTCCACTTT. It yields the protein CASSQDSGTSNSPLHF.

The V and J genes are TRBV7-2 and TRBJ2-6; D gene ambiguous. V was shortened by 1 base and J by 0 bases, with 4 bases between the two germline ends. The germline V gene has CDR1 SGHTA and CDR2 FQGNSA. The CDR3 runs 15 residues. The CDR3 DNA follows: TGTGCCAGCAGCTTAGTGAGCTCTGGGGCCAACGTCCTGACTTTC. It encodes CASSLVSSGANVLTF.

The V gene is TRBV5-6, the J gene TRBJ1-6, with 7 bases fitting TRBD1. Germline V gene sequence: CDR1 SGHDT, CDR2 YYEEEE. The V segment lost 2 bases and the J segment 6 bases; nucleotides outside the gene matches: 8. CDR3 length equals 16 residues. The CDR3 spells CASSFEQGFRNSPLHF. Here the CDR3 DNA reads TGTGCCAGCAGCTTTGAACAGGGGTTTCGTAATTCACCCCTCCACTTT.